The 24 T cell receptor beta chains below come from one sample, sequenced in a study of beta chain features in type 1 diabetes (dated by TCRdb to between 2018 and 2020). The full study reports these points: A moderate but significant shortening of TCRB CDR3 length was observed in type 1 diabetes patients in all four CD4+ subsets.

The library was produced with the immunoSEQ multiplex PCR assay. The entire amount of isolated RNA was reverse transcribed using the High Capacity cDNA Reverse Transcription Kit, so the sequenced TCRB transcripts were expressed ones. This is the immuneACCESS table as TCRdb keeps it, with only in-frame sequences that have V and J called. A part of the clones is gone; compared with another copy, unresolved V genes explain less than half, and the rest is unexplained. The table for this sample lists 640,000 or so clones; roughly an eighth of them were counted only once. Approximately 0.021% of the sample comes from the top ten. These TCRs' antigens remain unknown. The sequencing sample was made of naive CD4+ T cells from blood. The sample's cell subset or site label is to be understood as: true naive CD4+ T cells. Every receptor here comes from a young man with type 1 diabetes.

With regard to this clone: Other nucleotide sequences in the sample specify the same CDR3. In DNA, the CDR3 is TGTGCCAGCTCACCGGAGGGGAATTCACCCCTCCACTTT. This sequence encodes CASSPEGNSPLHF. J is TRBJ1-6 and V is TRBV18, with D perhaps matching TRBD1 (5 bases). V lost 3 bases and J 7 bases, leaving 7 bases between the germline ends. Germline CDR1 and CDR2: KGHSH and LQKENI. The CDR3 spans 13 residues.

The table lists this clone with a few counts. The CDR3 DNA follows: TGTGCCAGCAGTTTAGATAAGAAACCGGGACTCAAAAACATTCAGTACTTC. It encodes CASSLDKKPGLKNIQYF. The chain is built from TRBV27 and TRBJ2-4; D perhaps matches TRBD2 (6 bases). V was clipped by 2 bases and J by 3 bases, with 17 bases between them. This CDR3 has 17 amino acids. CDR1 and CDR2 from the germline V gene are MNHEY and SMNVEV (reference sequence).

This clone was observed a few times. CDR3 coding DNA: TGCGCCAGCAGCTCCTACTCCTACAATGAGCAGTTCTTC. It yields the protein CASSSYSYNEQFF. This chain joins TRBV5-1 and TRBJ2-1; D not resolved. Looked up from germline, CDR1 is SGHRS and CDR2 is YFSETQ. The V end was cut by 3 bases, the J end by 0 bases, with 4 bases between. The CDR3 sequence is 13 residues long.

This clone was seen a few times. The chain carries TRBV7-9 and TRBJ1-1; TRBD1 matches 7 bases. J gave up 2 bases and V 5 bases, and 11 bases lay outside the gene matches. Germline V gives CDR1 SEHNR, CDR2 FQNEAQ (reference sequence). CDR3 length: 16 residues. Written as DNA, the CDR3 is TGTGCCAGCAGCCCTCGACAGGGAGGACCAAACACTGAAGCTTTCTTT. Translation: CASSPRQGGPNTEAFF.

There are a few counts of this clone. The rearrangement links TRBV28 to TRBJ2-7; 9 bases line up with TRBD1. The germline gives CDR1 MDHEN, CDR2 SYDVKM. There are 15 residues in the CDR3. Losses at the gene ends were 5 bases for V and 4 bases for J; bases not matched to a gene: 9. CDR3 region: CASSGGGQGYYEQYF. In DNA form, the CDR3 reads TGTGCCAGCAGTGGAGGGGGACAGGGCTATTACGAGCAGTACTTC. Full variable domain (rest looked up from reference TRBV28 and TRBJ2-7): DVKVTQSSRYLVKRTGEKVFLECVQDMDHENMFWYRQDPGLGLRLIYFSYDVKMKEKGDIPEGYSVSREKKERFSLILESASTNQTSMYLCASSGGGQGYYEQYFGPGTRLTVT.

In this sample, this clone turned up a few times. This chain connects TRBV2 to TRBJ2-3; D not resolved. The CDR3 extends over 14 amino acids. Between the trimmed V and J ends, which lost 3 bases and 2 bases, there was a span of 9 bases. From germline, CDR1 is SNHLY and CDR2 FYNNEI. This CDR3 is CASSDRLITDTQYF. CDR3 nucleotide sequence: TGTGCCAGCAGTGACCGACTTATCACAGATACGCAGTATTTT.

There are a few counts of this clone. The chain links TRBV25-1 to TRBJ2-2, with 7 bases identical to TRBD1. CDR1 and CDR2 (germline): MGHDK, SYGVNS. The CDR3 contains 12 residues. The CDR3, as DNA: TGTGCGTACAGGGGAAGAGTCGGGGAGCTGTTTTTT. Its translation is CAYRGRVGELFF. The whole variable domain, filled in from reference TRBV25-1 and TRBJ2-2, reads EADIYQTPRYLVIGTGKKITLECSQTMGHDKMYWYQQDPGMELHLIHYSYGVNSTEKGDLSSESTVSRIRTEHFPLTLESARPSHTSQYLCAYRGRVGELFFGEGSRLTVL.

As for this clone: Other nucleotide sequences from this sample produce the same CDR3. The CDR3 DNA is TGTGCCAGCAGGGTAAACACTGAAGCTTTCTTT. It codes for CASRVNTEAFF. This chain links TRBV2 with TRBJ1-1; D remains ambiguous. The length of the CDR3 is 11 residues. The V and J ends lost 6 bases and 2 bases respectively, with 4 bases between them. CDR1 and CDR2 (germline): SNHLY, FYNNEI.

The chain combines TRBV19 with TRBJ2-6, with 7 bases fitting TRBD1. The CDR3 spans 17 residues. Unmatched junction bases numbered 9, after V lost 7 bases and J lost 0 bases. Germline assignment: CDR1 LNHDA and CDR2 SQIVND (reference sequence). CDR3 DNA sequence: TGTGCCAGTAATCCGGGACAGATATACTCTGGGGCCAACGTCCTGACTTTC. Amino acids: CASNPGQIYSGANVLTF.

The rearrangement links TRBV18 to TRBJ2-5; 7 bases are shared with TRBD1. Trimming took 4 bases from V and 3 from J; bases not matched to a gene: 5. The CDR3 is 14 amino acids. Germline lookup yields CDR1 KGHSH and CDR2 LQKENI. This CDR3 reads CASSQGAMEETQYF. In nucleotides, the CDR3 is TGTGCCAGCTCACAGGGGGCGATGGAAGAGACCCAGTACTTC.

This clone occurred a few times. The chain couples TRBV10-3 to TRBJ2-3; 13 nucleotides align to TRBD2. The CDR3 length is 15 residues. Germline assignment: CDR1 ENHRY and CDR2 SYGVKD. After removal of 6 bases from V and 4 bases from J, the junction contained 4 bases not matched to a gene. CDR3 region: CAIRGLAGASDTQYF. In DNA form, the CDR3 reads TGTGCCATCAGAGGACTAGCGGGGGCCTCAGATACGCAGTATTTT.

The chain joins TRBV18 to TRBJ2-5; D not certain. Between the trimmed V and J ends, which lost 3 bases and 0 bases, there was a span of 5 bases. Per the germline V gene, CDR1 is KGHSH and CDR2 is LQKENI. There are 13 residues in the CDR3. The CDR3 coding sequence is TGTGCCAGCTCACCCCAGTACCAAGAGACCCAGTACTTC. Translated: CASSPQYQETQYF. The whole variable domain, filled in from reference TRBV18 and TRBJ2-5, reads NAGVMQNPRHLVRRRGQEARLRCSPMKGHSHVYWYRQLPEEGLKFMVYLQKENIIDESGMPKERFSAEFPKEGPSILRIQQVVRGDSAAYFCASSPQYQETQYFGPGTRLLVL.

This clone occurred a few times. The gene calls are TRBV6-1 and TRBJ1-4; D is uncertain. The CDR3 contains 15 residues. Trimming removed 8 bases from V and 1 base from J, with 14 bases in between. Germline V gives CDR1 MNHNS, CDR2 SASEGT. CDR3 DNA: TGTGCCAGCCGGGAAGCTGTGGTAACTAATGAAAAACTGTTTTTT. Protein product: CASREAVVTNEKLFF.

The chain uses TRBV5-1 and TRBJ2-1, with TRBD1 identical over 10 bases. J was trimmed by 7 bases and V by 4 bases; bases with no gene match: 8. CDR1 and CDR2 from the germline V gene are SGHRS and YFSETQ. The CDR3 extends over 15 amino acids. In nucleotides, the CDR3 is TGCGCCAGCAGCGACTTGACAGGGGGCATAAATGAGCAGTTCTTC. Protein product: CASSDLTGGINEQFF.

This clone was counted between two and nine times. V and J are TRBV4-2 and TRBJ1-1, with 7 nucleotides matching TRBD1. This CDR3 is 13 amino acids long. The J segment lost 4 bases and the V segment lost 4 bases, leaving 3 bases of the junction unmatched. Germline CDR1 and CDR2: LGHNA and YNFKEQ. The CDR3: CASSRQGGTEAFF. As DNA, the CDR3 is TGTGCCAGCAGCCGACAGGGCGGCACTGAAGCTTTCTTT.

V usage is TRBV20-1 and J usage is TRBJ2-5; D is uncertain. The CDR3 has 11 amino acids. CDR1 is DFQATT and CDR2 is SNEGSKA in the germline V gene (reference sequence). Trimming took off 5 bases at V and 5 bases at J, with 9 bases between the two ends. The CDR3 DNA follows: TGCAGTGCTCTTCCTATGGAGACCCAGTACTTC. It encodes CSALPMETQYF.

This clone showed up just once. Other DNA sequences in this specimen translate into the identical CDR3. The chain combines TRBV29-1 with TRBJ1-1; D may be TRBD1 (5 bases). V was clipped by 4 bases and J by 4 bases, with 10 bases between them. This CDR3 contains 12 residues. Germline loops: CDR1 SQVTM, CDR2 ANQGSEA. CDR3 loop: CSVVGGGTEAFF. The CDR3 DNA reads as TGCAGCGTTGTTGGGGGGGGCACTGAAGCTTTCTTT.

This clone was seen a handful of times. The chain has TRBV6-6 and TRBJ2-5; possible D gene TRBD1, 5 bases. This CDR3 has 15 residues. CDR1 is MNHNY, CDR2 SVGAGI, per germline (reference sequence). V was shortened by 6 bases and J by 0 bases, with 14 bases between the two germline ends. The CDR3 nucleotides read TGTGCCAGCAGCTTCAGGGTGAGGTACCAAGAGACCCAGTACTTC. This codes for CASSFRVRYQETQYF.

DNA for the CDR3: TGCAGCGGCCTACAGGGGACGAACACTGAAGCTTTCTTT. It yields the protein CSGLQGTNTEAFF. The chain joins TRBV29-1 to TRBJ1-1, with 7 bases identical to TRBD1. Germline CDR1 and CDR2: SQVTM and ANQGSEA. This CDR3 contains 13 residues. V trimming: 7 bases; J trimming: 1 base; junction bases outside the gene matches: 6.

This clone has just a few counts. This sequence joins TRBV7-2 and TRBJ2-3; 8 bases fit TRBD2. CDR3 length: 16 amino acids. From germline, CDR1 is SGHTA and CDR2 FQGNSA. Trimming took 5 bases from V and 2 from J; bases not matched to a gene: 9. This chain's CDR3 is CASSANSGAFTDTQYF. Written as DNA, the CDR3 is TGTGCCAGCAGCGCAAATAGCGGGGCCTTCACAGATACGCAGTATTTT.

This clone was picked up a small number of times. CDR3 DNA sequence: TGTGCCACCAGCAGAAGACAAGTGCGACAGGGCTTCCAAGAGACCCAGTACTTC. This gives the protein CATSRRQVRQGFQETQYF. The chain carries TRBV15 and TRBJ2-5; 7 bases are shared with TRBD1. The CDR3 is 18 residues long. V dropped 2 bases and J dropped 1; count of bases not matched to a gene: 13. The germline V gene encodes CDR1 LNHNV and CDR2 YYDKDF (reference sequence).

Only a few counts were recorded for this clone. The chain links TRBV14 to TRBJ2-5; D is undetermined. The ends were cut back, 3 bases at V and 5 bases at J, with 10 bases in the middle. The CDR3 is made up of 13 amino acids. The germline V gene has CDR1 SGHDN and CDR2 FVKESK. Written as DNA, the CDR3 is TGTGCCAGCAGCCAGTGGGTTGGTGAGACCCAGTACTTC. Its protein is CASSQWVGETQYF. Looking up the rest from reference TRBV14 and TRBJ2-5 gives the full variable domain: EAGVTQFPSHSVIEKGQTVTLRCDPISGHDNLYWYRRVMGKEIKFLLHFVKESKQDESGMPNNRFLAERTGGTYSTLKVQPAELEDSGVYFCASSQWVGETQYFGPGTRLLVL.

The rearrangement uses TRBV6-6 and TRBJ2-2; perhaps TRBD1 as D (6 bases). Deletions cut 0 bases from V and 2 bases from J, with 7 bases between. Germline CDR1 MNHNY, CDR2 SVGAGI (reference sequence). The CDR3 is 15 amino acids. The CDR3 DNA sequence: TGTGCCAGCAGTTACTCCAGGGGAAACACCGGGGAGCTGTTTTTT. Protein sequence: CASSYSRGNTGELFF.

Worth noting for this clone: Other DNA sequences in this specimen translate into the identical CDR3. CDR3 region: CASSLRTSGSQETQYF. CDR3 coding DNA: TGCGCCAGCAGCTTGAGGACTAGCGGGTCCCAAGAGACCCAGTACTTC. V gene TRBV5-1 combines with J gene TRBJ2-5, with 11 bases lining up with TRBD2. The length of the CDR3 is 16 residues. Germline V CDR1 and CDR2: SGHRS, YFSETQ. V was clipped by 1 base and J by 1 base; unmatched bases: 3.